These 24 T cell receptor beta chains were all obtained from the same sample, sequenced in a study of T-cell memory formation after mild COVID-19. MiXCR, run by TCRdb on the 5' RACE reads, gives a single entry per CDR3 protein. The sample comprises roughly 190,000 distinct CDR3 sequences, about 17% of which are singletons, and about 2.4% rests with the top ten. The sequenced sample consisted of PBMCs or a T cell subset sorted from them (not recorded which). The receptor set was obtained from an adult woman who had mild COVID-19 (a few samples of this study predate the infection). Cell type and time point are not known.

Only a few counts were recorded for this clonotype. Here the CDR3 DNA reads TGTGCCAGCAGTTTAGGGGGTCATTCACCCCTCCACTTT. Encoded protein: CASSLGGHSPLHF. This rearrangement joins TRBV12-3 or TRBV12-4 to TRBJ1-6; no clear D. This CDR3 comprises 13 residues. Between the trimmed V and J ends, which lost 1 base and 8 bases, there was a span of 6 bases.

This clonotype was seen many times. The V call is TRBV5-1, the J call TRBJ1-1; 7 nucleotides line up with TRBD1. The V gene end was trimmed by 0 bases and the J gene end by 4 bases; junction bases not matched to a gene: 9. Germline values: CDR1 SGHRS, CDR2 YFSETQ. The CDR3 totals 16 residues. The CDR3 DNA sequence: TGCGCCAGCAGCTTGGGACAGGGTTCTTGGGTCACTGAAGCTTTCTTT. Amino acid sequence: CASSLGQGSWVTEAFF.

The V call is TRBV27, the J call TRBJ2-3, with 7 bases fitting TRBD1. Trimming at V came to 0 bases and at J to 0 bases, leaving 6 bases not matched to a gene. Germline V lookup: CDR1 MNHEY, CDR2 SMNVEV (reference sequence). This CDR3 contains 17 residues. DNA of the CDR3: TGTGCCAGCAGTTTATCGTGGGACAGTGCGAGCACAGATACGCAGTATTTT. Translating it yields CASSLSWDSASTDTQYF.

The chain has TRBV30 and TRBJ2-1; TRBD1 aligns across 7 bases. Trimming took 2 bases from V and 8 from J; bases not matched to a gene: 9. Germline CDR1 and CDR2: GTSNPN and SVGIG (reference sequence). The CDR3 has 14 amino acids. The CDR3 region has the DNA TGTGCCTGGAGTTGGCGACAGGGTATATATGAGCAGTTCTTC. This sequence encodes CAWSWRQGIYEQFF. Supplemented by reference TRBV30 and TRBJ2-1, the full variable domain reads SQTIHQWPATLVQPVGSPLSLECTVEGTSNPNLYWYRQAAGRGLQLLFYSVGIGQISSEVPQNLSASRPQDRQFILSSKKLLLSDSGFYLCAWSWRQGIYEQFFGPGTRLTVL.

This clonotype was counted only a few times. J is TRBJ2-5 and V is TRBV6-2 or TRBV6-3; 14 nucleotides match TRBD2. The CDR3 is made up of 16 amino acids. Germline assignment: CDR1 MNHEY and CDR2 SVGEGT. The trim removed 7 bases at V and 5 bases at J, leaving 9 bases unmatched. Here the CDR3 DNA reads TGTGCCAGCACCCGGGGGACTAGCGGGAGATCGGAGACCCAGTACTTC. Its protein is CASTRGTSGRSETQYF.

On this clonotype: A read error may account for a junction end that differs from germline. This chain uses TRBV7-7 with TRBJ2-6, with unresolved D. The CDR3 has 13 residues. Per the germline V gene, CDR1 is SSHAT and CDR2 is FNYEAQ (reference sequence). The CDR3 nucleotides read TGTGCTAGCAGCTACTCTGGGGCCAACGTCCTGACTTTC. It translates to CASSYSGANVLTF.

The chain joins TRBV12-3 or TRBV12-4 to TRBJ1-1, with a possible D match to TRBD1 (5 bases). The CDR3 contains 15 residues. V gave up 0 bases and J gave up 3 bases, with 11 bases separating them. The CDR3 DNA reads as TGTGCCAGCAGTTTAGCTGGACAATTCGACACTGAAGCTTTCTTT. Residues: CASSLAGQFDTEAFF.

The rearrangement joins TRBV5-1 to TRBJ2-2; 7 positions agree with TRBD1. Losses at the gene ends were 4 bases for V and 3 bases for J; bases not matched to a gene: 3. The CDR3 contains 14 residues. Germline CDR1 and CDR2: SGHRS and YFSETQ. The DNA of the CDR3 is TGCGCCAGCAGCCTACAGGGGTACACCGGGGAGCTGTTTTTT. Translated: CASSLQGYTGELFF.

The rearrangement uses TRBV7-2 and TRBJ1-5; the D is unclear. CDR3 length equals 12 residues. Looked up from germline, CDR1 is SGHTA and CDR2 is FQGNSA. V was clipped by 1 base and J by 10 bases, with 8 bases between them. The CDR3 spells CASSLEAGPQHF. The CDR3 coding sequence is TGTGCCAGCAGCTTAGAGGCTGGCCCCCAGCATTTT.

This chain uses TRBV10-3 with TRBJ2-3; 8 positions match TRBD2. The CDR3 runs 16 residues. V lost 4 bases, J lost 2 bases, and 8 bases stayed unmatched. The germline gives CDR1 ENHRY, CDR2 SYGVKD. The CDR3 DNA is TGTGCCATCAGTGCGGGGGGTAGCGGGGACACAGATACGCAGTATTTT. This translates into CAISAGGSGDTDTQYF.

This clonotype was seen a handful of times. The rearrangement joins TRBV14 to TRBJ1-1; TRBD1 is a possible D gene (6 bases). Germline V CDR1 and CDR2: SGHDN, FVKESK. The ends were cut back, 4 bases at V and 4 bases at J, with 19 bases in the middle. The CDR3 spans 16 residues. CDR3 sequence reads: CASSPYRQARGTEAFF. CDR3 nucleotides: TGTGCCAGCAGCCCCTACCGACAGGCCCGGGGCACTGAAGCTTTCTTT. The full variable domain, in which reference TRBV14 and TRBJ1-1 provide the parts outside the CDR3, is EAGVTQFPSHSVIEKGQTVTLRCDPISGHDNLYWYRRVMGKEIKFLLHFVKESKQDESGMPNNRFLAERTGGTYSTLKVQPAELEDSGVYFCASSPYRQARGTEAFFGQGTRLTVV.

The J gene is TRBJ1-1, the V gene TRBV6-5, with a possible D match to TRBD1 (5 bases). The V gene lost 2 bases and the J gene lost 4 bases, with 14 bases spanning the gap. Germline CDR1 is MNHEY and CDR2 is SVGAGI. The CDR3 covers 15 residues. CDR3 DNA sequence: TGTGCCAGCAGTTACGTCGGCACAGGACCCACTGAAGCTTTCTTT. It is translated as CASSYVGTGPTEAFF.

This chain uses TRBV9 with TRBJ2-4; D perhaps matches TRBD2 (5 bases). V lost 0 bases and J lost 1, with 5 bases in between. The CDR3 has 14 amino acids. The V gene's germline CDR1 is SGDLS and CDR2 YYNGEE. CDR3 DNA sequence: TGTGCCAGCAGCGTAGGCGGGGCCAAAAACATTCAGTACTTC. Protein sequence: CASSVGGAKNIQYF.

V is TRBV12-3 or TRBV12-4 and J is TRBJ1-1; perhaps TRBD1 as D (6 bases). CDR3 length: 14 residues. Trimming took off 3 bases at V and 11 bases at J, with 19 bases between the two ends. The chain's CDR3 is CASSFSGRGRLAFF. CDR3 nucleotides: TGTGCCAGCAGTTTTTCTGGCCGGGGGCGATTGGCTTTCTTT.

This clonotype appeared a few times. The CDR3 DNA sequence: TGTGCCAGCAGCAGGACCTTAAATACGCAGTATTTT. Its translation: CASSRTLNTQYF. The chain links TRBV5-6 to TRBJ2-3; D gene unclear. V lost 4 bases and J 7 bases, leaving 10 bases between the germline ends. The CDR3 has 12 amino acids. The V gene's germline CDR1 is SGHDT and CDR2 YYEEEE.

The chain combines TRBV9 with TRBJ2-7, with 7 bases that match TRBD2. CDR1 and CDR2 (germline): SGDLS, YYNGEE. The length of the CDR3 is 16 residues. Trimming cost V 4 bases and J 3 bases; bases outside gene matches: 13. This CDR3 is CASSSGGGSGGYEQYF. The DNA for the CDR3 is TGTGCCAGCAGCTCCGGCGGGGGAAGCGGAGGCTACGAGCAGTACTTC.

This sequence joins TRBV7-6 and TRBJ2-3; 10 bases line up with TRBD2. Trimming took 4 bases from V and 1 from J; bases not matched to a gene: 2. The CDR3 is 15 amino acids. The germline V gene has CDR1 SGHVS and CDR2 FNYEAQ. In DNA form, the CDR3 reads TGTGCCAGCAGCTCTAGCGGGAGCCGCACAGATACGCAGTATTTT. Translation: CASSSSGSRTDTQYF.

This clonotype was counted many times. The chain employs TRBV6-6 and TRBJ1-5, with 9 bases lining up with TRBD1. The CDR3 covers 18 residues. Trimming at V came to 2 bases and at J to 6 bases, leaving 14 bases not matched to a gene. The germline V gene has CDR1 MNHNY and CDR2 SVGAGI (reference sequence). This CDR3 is CASSYATRGQGISQPQHF. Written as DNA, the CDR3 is TGTGCCAGCAGTTACGCGACCCGGGGACAGGGAATTAGTCAGCCCCAGCATTTT.

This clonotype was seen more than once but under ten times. CDR3 DNA: TGTGCCAGCAGCTTAGTCCCAGGAGGACCAAGCACAGATACGCAGTATTTT. This translates into CASSLVPGGPSTDTQYF. This chain connects TRBV11-2 to TRBJ2-3; tentatively, D is TRBD2 (5 bases). The CDR3 totals 17 residues. Looked up from germline, CDR1 is SGHAT and CDR2 is FQNNGV. V lost 1 base and J lost 0, with 14 bases in between.

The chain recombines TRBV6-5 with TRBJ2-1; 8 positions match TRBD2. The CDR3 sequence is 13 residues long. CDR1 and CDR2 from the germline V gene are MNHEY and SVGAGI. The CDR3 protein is CVTGGGGHNEQFF. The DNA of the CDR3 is TGTGTCACGGGAGGGGGTGGGCACAATGAGCAGTTCTTC.

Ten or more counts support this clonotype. CDR3 region: CASSVGTYYGYTF. The DNA for the CDR3 is TGTGCCAGCAGCGTAGGAACCTACTATGGCTACACCTTC. V gene TRBV9 combines with J gene TRBJ1-2; D remains unclear. The CDR3 consists of 13 residues. Germline V gene sequence: CDR1 SGDLS, CDR2 YYNGEE. V shed 0 bases and J shed 3 bases, with 6 bases lying between them.

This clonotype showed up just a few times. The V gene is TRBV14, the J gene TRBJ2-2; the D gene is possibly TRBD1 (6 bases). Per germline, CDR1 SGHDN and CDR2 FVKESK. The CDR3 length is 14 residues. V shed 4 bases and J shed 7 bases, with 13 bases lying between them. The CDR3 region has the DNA TGTGCCAGCAGCCTGACGGACAGTATCGGGGAGCTGTTTTTT. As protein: CASSLTDSIGELFF.

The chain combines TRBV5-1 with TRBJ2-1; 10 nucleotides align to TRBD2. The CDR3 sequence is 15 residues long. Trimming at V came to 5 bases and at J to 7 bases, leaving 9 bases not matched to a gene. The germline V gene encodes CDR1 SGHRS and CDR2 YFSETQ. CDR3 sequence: CASRRGLAGVNEQFF. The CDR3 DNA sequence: TGCGCCAGCAGACGGGGGCTAGCGGGAGTAAATGAGCAGTTCTTC.

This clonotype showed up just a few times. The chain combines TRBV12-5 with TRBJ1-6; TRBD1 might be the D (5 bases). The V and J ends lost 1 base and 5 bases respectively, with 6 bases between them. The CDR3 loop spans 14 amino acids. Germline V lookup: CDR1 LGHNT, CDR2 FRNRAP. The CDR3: CASGLGRDNSPLHF. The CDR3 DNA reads TGTGCTAGTGGTTTGGGCAGGGATAATTCACCCCTCCACTTT.